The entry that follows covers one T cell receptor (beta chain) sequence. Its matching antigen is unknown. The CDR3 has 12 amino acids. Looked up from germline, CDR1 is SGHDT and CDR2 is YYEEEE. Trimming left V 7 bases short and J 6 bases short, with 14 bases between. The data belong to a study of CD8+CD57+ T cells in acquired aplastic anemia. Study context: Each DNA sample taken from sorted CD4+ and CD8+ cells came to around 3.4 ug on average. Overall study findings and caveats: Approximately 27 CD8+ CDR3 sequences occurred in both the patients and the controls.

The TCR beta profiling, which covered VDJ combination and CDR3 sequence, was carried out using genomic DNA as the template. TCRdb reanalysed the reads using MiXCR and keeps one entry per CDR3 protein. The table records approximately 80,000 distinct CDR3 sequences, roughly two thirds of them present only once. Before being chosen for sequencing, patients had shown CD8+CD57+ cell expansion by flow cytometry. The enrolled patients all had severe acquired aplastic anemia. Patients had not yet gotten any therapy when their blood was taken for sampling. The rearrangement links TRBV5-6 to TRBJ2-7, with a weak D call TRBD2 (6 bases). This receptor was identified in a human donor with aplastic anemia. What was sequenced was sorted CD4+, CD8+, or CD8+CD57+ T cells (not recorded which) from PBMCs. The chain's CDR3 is CASRSGGGEQYF. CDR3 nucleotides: TGTGCCAGCCGATCCGGGGGAGGCGAGCAGTACTTC.